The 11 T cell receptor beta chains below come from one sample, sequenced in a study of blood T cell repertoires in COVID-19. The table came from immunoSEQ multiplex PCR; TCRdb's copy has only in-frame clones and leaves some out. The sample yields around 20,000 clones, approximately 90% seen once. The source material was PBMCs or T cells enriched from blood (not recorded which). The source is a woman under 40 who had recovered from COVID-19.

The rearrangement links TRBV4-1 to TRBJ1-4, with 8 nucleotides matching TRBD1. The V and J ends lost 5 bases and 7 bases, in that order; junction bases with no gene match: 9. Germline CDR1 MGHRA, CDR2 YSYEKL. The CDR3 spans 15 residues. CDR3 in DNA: TGCGCCAGCAGCTCACCGGGACAGGTGGGTGAAAAACTGTTTTTT. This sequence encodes CASSSPGQVGEKLFF.

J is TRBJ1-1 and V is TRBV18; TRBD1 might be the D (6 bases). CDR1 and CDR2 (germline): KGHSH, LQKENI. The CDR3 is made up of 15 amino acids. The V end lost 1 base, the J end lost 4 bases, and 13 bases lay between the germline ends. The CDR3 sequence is CASSPRDKRSTEAFF. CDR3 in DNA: TGTGCCAGCTCACCACGGGACAAAAGATCCACTGAAGCTTTCTTT.

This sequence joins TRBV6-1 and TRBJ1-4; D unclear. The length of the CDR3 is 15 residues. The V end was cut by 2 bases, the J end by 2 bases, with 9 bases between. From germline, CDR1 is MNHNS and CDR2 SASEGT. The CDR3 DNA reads TGTGCCAGCAGTGAATTGGGGAGGACTAATGAAAAACTGTTTTTT. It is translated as CASSELGRTNEKLFF.

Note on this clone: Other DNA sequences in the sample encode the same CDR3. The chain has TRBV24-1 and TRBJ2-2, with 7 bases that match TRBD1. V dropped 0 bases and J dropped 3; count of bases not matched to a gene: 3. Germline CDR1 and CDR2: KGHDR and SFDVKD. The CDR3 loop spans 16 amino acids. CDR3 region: CATSDLGQGDTGELFF. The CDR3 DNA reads TGTGCCACCAGTGATTTGGGGCAGGGGGACACCGGGGAGCTGTTTTTT.

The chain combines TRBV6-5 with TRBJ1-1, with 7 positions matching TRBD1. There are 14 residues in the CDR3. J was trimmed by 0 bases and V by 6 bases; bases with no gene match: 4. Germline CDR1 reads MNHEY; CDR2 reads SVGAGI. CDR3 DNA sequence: TGTGCCAGCAGGCAGGGGGGTATGAACACTGAAGCTTTCTTT. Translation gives CASRQGGMNTEAFF.

The CDR3: CASSLVSGGATDTQYF. DNA for the CDR3: TGTGCCAGCAGCTTAGTTAGCGGGGGGGCCACAGATACGCAGTATTTT. The J gene is TRBJ2-3, the V gene TRBV7-3, with 11 positions matching TRBD2. This CDR3 is built from 16 residues. The trim removed 2 bases at V and 2 bases at J, leaving 3 bases unmatched. Germline assignment: CDR1 SGHTA and CDR2 FQGTGA. The full variable domain, its missing parts supplied by reference TRBV7-3 and TRBJ2-3, is GAGVSQTPSNKVTEKGKYVELRCDPISGHTALYWYRQSLGQGPEFLIYFQGTGAADDSGLPNDRFFAVRPEGSVSTLKIQRTERGDSAVYLCASSLVSGGATDTQYFGPGTRLTVL.

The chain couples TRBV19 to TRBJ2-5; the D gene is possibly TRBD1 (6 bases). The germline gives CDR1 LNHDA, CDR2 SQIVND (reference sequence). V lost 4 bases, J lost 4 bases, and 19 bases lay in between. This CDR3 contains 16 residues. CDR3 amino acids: CASSRSLDRFGETQYF. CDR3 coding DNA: TGTGCCAGTAGTAGGAGCTTAGACAGGTTTGGAGAGACCCAGTACTTC.

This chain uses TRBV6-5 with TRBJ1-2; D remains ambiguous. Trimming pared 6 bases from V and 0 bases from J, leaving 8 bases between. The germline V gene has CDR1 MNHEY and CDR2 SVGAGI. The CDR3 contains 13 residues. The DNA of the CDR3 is TGTGCCAGCAGGGACTCGTCTAACTATGGCTACACCTTC. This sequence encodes CASRDSSNYGYTF.

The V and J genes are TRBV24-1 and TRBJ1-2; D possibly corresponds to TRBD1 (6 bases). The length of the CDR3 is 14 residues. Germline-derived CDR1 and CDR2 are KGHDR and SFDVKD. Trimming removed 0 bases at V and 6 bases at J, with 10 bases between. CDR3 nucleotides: TGTGCCACCAGTGATTTGCAGGGGCTTAATGGCTACACCTTC. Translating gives CATSDLQGLNGYTF.

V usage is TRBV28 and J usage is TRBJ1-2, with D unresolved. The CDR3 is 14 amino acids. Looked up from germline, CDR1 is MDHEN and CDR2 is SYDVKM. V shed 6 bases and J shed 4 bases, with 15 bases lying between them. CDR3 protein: CASSRIGVLYGYTF. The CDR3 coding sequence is TGTGCCAGCAGCCGCATCGGAGTTCTCTATGGCTACACCTTC.

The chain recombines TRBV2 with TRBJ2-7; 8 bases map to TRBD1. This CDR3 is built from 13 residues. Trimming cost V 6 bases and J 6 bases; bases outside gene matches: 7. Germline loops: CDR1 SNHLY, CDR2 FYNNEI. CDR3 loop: CASRGDRTVEQYF. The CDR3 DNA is TGTGCCAGCAGGGGGGACAGGACGGTCGAGCAGTACTTC. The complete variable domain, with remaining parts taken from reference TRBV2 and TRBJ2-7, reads EPEVTQTPSHQVTQMGQEVILRCVPISNHLYFYWYRQILGQKVEFLVSFYNNEISEKSEIFDDQFSVERPDGSNFTLKIRSTKLEDSAMYFCASRGDRTVEQYFGPGTRLTVT.